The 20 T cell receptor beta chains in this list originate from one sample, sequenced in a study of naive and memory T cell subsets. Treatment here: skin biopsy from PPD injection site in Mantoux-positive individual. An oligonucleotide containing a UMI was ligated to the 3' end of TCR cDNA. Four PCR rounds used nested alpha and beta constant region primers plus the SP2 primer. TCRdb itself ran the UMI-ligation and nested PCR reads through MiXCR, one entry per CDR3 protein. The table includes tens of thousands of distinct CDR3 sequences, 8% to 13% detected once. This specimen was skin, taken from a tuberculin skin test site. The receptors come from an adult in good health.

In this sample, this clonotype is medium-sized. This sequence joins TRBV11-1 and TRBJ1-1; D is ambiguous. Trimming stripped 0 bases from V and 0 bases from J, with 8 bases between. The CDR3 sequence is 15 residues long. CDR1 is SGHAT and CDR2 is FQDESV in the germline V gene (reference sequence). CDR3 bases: TGTGCCAGCAGCTTAGCCGGGTCCATGAACACTGAAGCTTTCTTT. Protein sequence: CASSLAGSMNTEAFF.

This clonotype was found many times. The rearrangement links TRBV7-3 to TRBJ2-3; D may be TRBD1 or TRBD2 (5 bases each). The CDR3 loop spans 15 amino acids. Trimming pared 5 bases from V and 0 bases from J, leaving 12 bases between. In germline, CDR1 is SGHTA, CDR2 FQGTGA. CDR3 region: CASSGTGLSTDTQYF. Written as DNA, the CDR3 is TGTGCCAGCAGCGGTACAGGACTCAGCACAGATACGCAGTATTTT.

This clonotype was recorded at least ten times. This chain's CDR3 is CSAPLAGVTDTQYF. CDR3 DNA sequence: TGCAGTGCTCCCCTAGCGGGAGTCACAGATACGCAGTATTTT. The V gene is TRBV20-1, the J gene TRBJ2-3; the match to TRBD2 covers 10 bases. The J segment lost 2 bases and the V segment lost 5 bases, leaving 4 bases of the junction unmatched. The CDR3 contains 14 residues. Germline V gene sequence: CDR1 DFQATT, CDR2 SNEGSKA (reference sequence).

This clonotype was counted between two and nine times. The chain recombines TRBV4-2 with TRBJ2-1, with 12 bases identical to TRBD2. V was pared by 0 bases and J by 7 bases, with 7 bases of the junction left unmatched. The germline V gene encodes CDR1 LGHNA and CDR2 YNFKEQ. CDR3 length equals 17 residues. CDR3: CASSQEAGLAGSNEQFF. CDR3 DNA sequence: TGTGCCAGCAGCCAAGAAGCCGGACTAGCGGGATCAAATGAGCAGTTCTTC.

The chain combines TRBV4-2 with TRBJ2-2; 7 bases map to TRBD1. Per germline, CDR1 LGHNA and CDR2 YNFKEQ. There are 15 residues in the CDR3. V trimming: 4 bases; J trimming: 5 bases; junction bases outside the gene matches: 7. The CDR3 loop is CASSPSDRFTGELFF. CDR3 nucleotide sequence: TGTGCCAGCAGCCCCTCGGACAGGTTTACCGGGGAGCTGTTTTTT.

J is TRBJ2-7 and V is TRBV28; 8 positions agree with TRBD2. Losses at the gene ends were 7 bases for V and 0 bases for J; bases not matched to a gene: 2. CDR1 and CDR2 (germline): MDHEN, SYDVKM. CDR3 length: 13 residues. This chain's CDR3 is CASTSGSSYEQYF. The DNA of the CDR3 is TGTGCCAGCACAAGCGGGAGCTCCTACGAGCAGTACTTC.

As DNA, the CDR3 is TGCGCCAGCAGCCAAGAAGGGACCCCGGGGGCGGATAACTATGGCTACACCTTC. The encoded protein is CASSQEGTPGADNYGYTF. The rearrangement links TRBV4-1 to TRBJ1-2, with D possibly being TRBD1 (6 bases). CDR3 length: 18 residues. Germline V gene data show CDR1 as MGHRA and CDR2 as YSYEKL. The V end lost 0 bases, the J end lost 1 base, and 18 bases lay between the germline ends.

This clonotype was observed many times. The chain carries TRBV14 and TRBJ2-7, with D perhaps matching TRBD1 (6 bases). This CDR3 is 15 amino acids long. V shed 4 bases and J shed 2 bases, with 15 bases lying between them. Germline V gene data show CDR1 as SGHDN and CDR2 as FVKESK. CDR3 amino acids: CASSRQQGIPYEQYF. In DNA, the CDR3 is TGTGCCAGCAGCCGACAACAGGGCATCCCCTACGAGCAGTACTTC. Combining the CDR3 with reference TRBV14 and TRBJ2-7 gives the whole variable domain EAGVTQFPSHSVIEKGQTVTLRCDPISGHDNLYWYRRVMGKEIKFLLHFVKESKQDESGMPNNRFLAERTGGTYSTLKVQPAELEDSGVYFCASSRQQGIPYEQYFGPGTRLTVT.

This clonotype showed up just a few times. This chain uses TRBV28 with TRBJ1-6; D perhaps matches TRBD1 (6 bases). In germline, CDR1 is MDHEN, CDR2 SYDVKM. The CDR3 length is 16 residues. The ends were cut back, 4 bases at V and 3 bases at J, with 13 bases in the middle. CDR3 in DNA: TGTGCCAGCAGTTGGGCCCCACAGGGCTATAATTCACCCCTCCACTTT. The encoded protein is CASSWAPQGYNSPLHF. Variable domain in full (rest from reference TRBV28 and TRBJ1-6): DVKVTQSSRYLVKRTGEKVFLECVQDMDHENMFWYRQDPGLGLRLIYFSYDVKMKEKGDIPEGYSVSREKKERFSLILESASTNQTSMYLCASSWAPQGYNSPLHFGNGTRLTVT.

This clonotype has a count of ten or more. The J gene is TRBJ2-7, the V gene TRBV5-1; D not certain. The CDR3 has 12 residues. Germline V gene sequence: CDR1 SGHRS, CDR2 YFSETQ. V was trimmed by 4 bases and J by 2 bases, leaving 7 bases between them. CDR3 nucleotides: TGCGCCAGCAGCCCTACCGCCTACGAGCAGTACTTC. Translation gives CASSPTAYEQYF.

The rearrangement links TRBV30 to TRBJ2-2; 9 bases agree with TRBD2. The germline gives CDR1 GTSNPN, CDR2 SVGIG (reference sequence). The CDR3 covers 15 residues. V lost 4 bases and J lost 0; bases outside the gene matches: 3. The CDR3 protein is CAWTQRGANTGELFF. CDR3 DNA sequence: TGTGCCTGGACACAGCGGGGGGCGAACACCGGGGAGCTGTTTTTT.

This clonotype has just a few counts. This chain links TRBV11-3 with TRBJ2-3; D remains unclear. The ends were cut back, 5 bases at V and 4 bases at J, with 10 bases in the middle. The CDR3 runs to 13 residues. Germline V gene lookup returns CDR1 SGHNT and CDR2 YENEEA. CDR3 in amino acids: CASSPTRSDTQYF. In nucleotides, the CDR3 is TGTGCCAGCAGCCCCACGCGATCAGATACGCAGTATTTT.

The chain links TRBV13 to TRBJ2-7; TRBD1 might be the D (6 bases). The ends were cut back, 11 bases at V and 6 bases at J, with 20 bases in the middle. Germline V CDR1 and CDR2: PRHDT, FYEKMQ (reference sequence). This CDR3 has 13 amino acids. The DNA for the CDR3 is TGTGCCGGCGCATCGGGGCAAGGGGGCGAGCAGTACTTC. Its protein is CAGASGQGGEQYF.

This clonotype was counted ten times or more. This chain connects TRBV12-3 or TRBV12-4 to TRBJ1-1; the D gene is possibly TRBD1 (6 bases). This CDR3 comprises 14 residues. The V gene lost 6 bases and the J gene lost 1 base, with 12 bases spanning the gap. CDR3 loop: CASRAGTTNTEAFF. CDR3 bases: TGTGCCAGCAGGGCCGGGACAACGAACACTGAAGCTTTCTTT.

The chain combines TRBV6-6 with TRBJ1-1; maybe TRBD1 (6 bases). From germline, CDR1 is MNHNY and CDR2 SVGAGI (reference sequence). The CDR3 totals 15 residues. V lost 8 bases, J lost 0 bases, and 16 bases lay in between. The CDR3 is CASPATGFMNTEAFF. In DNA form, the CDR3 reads TGTGCCAGCCCGGCGACAGGATTTATGAACACTGAAGCTTTCTTT.

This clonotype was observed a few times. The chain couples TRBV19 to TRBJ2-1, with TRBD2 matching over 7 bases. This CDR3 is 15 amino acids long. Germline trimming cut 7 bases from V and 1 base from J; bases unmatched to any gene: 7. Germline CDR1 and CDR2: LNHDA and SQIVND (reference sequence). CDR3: CASTRSGDSYNEQFF. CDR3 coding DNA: TGTGCCAGTACAAGGAGCGGGGATTCCTACAATGAGCAGTTCTTC.

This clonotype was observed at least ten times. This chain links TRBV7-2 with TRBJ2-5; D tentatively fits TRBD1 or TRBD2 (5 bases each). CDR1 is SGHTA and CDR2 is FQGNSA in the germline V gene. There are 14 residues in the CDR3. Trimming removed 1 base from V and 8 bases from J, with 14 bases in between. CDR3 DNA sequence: TGTGCCAGCAGCTTAGGGGGTAGAGGGGTAACCCAGTACTTC. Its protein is CASSLGGRGVTQYF.

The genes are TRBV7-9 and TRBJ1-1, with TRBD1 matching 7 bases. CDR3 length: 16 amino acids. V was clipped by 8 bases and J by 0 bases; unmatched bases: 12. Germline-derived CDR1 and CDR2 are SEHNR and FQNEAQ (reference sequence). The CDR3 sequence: CASLNQYRGMNTEAFF. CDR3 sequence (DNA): TGTGCCAGCCTGAACCAATACAGGGGTATGAACACTGAAGCTTTCTTT.

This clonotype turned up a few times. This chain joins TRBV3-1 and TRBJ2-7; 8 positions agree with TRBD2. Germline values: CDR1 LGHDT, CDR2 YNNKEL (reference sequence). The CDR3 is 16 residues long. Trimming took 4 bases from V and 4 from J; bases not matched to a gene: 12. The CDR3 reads CASSLYREGRSYEQYF. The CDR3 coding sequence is TGTGCCAGCAGCCTCTACCGGGAGGGCCGGTCGTACGAGCAGTACTTC.

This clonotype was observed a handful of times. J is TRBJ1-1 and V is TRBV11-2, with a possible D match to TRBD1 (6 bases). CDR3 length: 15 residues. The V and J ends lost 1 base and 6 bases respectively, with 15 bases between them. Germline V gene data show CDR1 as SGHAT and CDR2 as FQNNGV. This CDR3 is CASSLAAVGGSEAFF. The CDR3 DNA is TGTGCCAGCAGCTTAGCTGCCGTCGGGGGCTCTGAAGCTTTCTTT.